These T cell receptor beta chains were read from a single sample in a study of B cell selection in AIRE deficiency. Here immunoSEQ multiplex PCR was the method, and the copy in TCRdb shows in-frame clones only, minus some. Of approximately 22,000 clones in the sample, 80% to 95% were seen once. The sample consisted of CD4+CD25+ Tregs sorted from PBMCs. These receptors were obtained from a human donor in good health. CDR3s leave out the opening cysteine and the closing phenylalanine or tryptophan.

V,J,CDR3
TRBV9,TRBJ2-3,ASSVGSYRTDTQY
TRBV5-1,TRBJ2-1,ASSSRDSYNEQF
TRBV5-1,TRBJ2-5,ASRLRSEETQY
TRBV2,TRBJ1-2,ASSFFRDSNYGYT
TRBV7-9,TRBJ2-2,ASSSRAGGPNTGELF
TRBV2,TRBJ1-4,ASSEGALGEKLF
TRBV7-2,TRBJ2-3,ASSLSGGALVDTQY
TRBV4-1,TRBJ2-3,ASSSLGFAGNSGTQY
TRBV7-3,TRBJ1-1,ASSFQQGGTEAF
TRBV29-1,TRBJ1-3,SVARTDSGNTIY
TRBV6-1,TRBJ1-2,ASRDTRNQGYT
TRBV7-6,TRBJ2-7,ASSSPPGLPSYEQY
TRBV2,TRBJ1-5,ASSEGRVPNQPQH
TRBV25-1,TRBJ1-4,ASRRTGDEKLF
TRBV5-5,.,ASSQDAGGLYEQY
TRBV7-9,TRBJ1-1,ASSLRGDTEAF
TRBV6-1,TRBJ2-3,ASSEILGVTDTQY
TRBV28,TRBJ1-3,ASSPSWEGGNTIY
TRBV2,TRBJ1-2,ASAGYGYT
TRBV6-5,TRBJ1-2,ASSAGRLGYT
TRBV5-6,TRBJ2-1,ASSPRGGGALYEQF
TRBV2,TRBJ1-1,ASSERESGDTEAF
TRBV11-2,TRBJ1-1,ASSLTGNTEAF
TRBV11-2,TRBJ2-1,ASSFTYNEQF
TRBV10-3,TRBJ2-1,AISLQGPSYNEQF
TRBV28,TRBJ1-5,ASSYGTPNQPQH
TRBV14,TRBJ1-2,ASSQDQGRYGYT
TRBV5-4,TRBJ2-1,ASSAGLAGASNEQF
TRBV5-1,TRBJ2-3,ASSPWRSDTQY
TRBV7-2,TRBJ2-7,ASSPRAVSYEQY
TRBV7-8,TRBJ1-2,ASSLFGGYYGYT
TRBV7-3,TRBJ1-2,ASSSGTGSDGYT
TRBV27,TRBJ2-3,ASRLAGGTDTQY
TRBV6-1,TRBJ1-4,ASSSGGATNEKLF
TRBV9,TRBJ2-3,ASSAGLAGVGTQY
TRBV6-1,TRBJ2-3,ASRSGDTQY
TRBV28,TRBJ2-4,ASSSPTLAKNIQY
TRBV25-1,TRBJ1-5,ASSEVWAYQPQH
TRBV6-1,TRBJ2-3,ASKIGNTDTQY
TRBV29-1,TRBJ2-3,SARDPDTQY
TRBV11-2,TRBJ1-2,ASSPTGGYGYT